The 5 T cell receptor beta chains presented below share a single source sample, sequenced in a study of human T cells and chemical hapten exposure. Time point specified: pre-sensitization, week 0. Described treatment: therapeutic diphenylcyclopropenone sensitization with weekly scalp DPC. TCRdb processed the RACE reads anew with MiXCR; each CDR3 protein has one entry. Among about 68,000 distinct CDR3 sequences, roughly 9.7% were seen once, and the ten largest hold 4% to 6%. Sequencing used whole blood, obtained in connection with sensitization to the hapten diphenylcyclopropenone (DPC). The receptors were sampled from a woman in her forties or fifties with alopecia areata. Some clones in this sample may be carry-over from other donors' samples.

This clonotype was recorded many times. The V gene is TRBV28, the J gene TRBJ2-6; TRBD2 is a possible D gene (5 bases). Germline CDR1 and CDR2: MDHEN and SYDVKM. V lost 5 bases and J 0 bases, leaving 17 bases between the germline ends. The CDR3 covers 18 residues. CDR3 DNA sequence: TGTGCCAGCAGTCCCGAGGGAGATTACGTCTCTGGGGCCAACGTCCTGACTTTC. It specifies CASSPEGDYVSGANVLTF.

This clonotype was picked up many times. The chain carries TRBV6-1 and TRBJ1-3; D is ambiguous. CDR1 is MNHNS and CDR2 is SASEGT in the germline V gene. The CDR3 runs to 15 residues. V was trimmed by 1 base and J by 2 bases, leaving 9 bases between them. CDR3: CASSEEQKAGNTIYF. The CDR3 bases are TGTGCCAGCAGTGAAGAACAGAAAGCTGGAAACACCATATATTTT.

This clonotype was counted at least ten times. The junction shows a germline mismatch at one end, possibly a read error. J is TRBJ2-3 and V is TRBV7-7, with D unclear. This CDR3 has 15 residues. The V gene's germline CDR1 is SSHAT and CDR2 FNYEAQ (reference sequence). The CDR3 loop reads CASSLVPSSTDTQYF. The CDR3 region has the DNA TGTGCTAGCAGCTTAGTCCCATCAAGCACAGATACGCAGTATTTT.

This clonotype was recorded at least ten times. The J gene is TRBJ1-3, the V gene TRBV12-3 or TRBV12-4; tentative D call: TRBD1 (6 bases). Deletions cut 5 bases from V and 0 bases from J, with 14 bases between. The CDR3 loop spans 16 amino acids. The CDR3 sequence is CASSRPTGLSGNTIYF. The CDR3 region has the DNA TGTGCCAGCAGTAGACCGACAGGTCTCTCTGGAAACACCATATATTTT.

This clonotype occurred a few times. V and J are TRBV11-3 and TRBJ2-1, with TRBD2 matching over 9 bases. The CDR3 totals 17 residues. V lost 1 base and J lost 8; bases outside the gene matches: 12. Germline CDR1 is SGHNT and CDR2 is YENEEA. The CDR3 reads CASSLVRGGDTPHEQFF. In DNA, the CDR3 is TGTGCCAGCAGCTTAGTGCGGGGGGGAGATACTCCACATGAGCAGTTCTTC.